Given below is one T cell receptor (beta chain) in context. The table came from immunoSEQ multiplex PCR; TCRdb's copy has only in-frame clones and leaves some out. In the table there are approximately 160,000 clones, more than 75% of which are singletons. These data are taken from a study of blood T cell repertoires in COVID-19. This CDR3 spans 17 amino acids. CDR1 is SGHAT and CDR2 is FQNNGV in the germline V gene. V lost 8 bases and J lost 5; bases outside the gene matches: 15. Before being deemed recovered, Cohort 3 donors had two negative PCRs, clearance, or symptom resolution. This TCR was recovered from a man in his forties or fifties who had recovered from COVID-19. Material: PBMCs or T cells enriched from blood (not recorded which). The rearrangement links TRBV11-2 to TRBJ2-1; 10 bases are a match to TRBD1. DNA of the CDR3: TGTGCCAGCTCACGGGGGACCGGGACAGGGGCACACAATGAGCAGTTCTTC. Translated: CASSRGTGTGAHNEQFF.